This T cell receptor (beta chain) comes out of a study of blood T cell repertoires in COVID-19. Overall study: Whether acute or convalescent, the COVID-19 samples came from the United States, Italy and Spain.

As processed by the authors: Reference gene primer amplification gave nucleated cell count estimates. TCRdb keeps only in-frame clones here, not all; method: immunoSEQ multiplex PCR. V, J and clone size derive from that table, while D and trimming were established from the DNA sequence. The sample has roughly 220,000 clones, 80% seen once. Germline CDR1 and CDR2: LNHDA and SQIVND (reference sequence). V shed 3 bases and J 11 bases; nucleotides not matched to a gene: 10. The CDR3 sequence is 14 residues long. This TCR was recovered from a man younger than 40 with acute COVID-19. Sequenced: PBMCs or T cells enriched from blood (not recorded which). V usage is TRBV19 and J usage is TRBJ1-1; 9 bases align to TRBD1. The CDR3 protein is CASSIRQGGFEAFF. CDR3 DNA sequence: TGTGCCAGTAGTATTCGACAGGGGGGATTTGAGGCTTTCTTT.